The clone carrying this TCR beta chain was counted a single time. Its antigen is as yet unknown. This sample was taken from a study of OX40 agonist ivuxolimab in advanced cancers. The wider study: Two cutaneous melanoma patients and one hepatocellular carcinoma patient, three in all, had partial responses. Findings and caveats of the study: Averaging showed that CD8+ T cells had more expanded clones than CD4+ did. In the 0.1-3.0 mg/kg groups, partial responders showed among the lowest expansion.

Here immunoSEQ multiplex PCR was the method, and the copy in TCRdb shows in-frame clones only, minus some. The profile shows about 37,000 clones, around 83% of them singletons. This receptor was obtained from an adult with an advanced solid tumor such as melanoma, head and neck, liver or kidney cancer. The sequences come from CD4+ or CD8+ T cells sorted from blood, collected in a trial of the OX40 agonist ivuxolimab.

Written as DNA, the CDR3 is TGTGCCAGCAGCCCCTCGGGGGCCCCGGTCCTCCATGAGCAGTTCTTC. It codes for CASSPSGAPVLHEQFF. The chain carries TRBV5-8 and TRBJ2-1; TRBD1 or TRBD2 may be the D gene (6 bases each). Germline-derived CDR1 and CDR2 are SGHTS and YDEGEE. V was trimmed by 4 bases and J by 8 bases, leaving 22 bases between them. The length of the CDR3 is 16 residues. Full variable domain (missing parts from reference TRBV5-8 and TRBJ2-1): EAGVTQSPTHLIKTRGQQATLRCSPISGHTSVYWYQQALGLGLQFLLWYDEGEERNRGNFPPRFSGRQFPNYSSELNVNALELEDSALYLCASSPSGAPVLHEQFFGPGTRLTVL.